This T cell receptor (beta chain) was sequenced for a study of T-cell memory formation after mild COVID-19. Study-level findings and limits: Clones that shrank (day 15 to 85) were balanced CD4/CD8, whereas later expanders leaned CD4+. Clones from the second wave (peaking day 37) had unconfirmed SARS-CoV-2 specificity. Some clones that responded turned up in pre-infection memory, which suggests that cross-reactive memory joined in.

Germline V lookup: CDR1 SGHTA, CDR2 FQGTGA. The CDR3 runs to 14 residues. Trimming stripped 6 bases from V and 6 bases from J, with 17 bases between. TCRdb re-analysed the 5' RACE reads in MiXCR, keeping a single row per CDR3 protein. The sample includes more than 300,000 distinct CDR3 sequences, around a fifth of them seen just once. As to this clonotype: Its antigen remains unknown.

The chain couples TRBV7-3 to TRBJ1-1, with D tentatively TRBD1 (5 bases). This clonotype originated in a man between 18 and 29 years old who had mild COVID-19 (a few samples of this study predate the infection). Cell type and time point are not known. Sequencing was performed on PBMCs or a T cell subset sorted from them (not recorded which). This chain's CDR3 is CASRGGARTAEAFF. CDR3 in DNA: TGTGCCAGCAGGGGAGGGGCTCGGACGGCTGAAGCTTTCTTT.